The 7 T cell receptor beta chains reported below all come from one sample, sequenced in a study of T-cell reconstitution after alpha-beta-depleted transplantation in children listed by TCRdb under 2016. The sample's treatment or condition label, in plain terms: allogeneic hematopoietic cell transplantation with graft depleted of TCRalphabeta T cells and CD19 B cells. Library method: PCR. The instrument given in TCRdb is Illumina HiSeq 2500. TCR libraries were prepared with molecular barcoding, using unique molecular identifiers to normalize TCRbeta repertoire quantification. The public reads were reanalyzed by TCRdb: fastp trimming at Q25, MiXCR alignment, in-frame beta chains only. Identical CDR3 proteins give one entry, which carries the most common genes and DNA. This sample has about 980,000 distinct CDR3 sequences in its table, and about 30% of those were observed once. Over 25% of the sample is taken by the ten largest.

This sample comprised PBMCs, mostly from graft donor cells, obtained 360 days after TCRalphabeta/CD19-depleted stem cell transplant. The source of these receptors is a boy under two years old who had a stem cell transplant for SCID, so the T cells may come from the graft donor.

This clonotype was seen a handful of times. The V and J genes are TRBV29-1 and TRBJ2-6; TRBD2 might be the D (5 bases). Germline CDR1 reads SQVTM; CDR2 reads ANQGSEA. The CDR3 consists of 13 residues. V lost 6 bases, J lost 1 base, and 7 bases lay in between. In DNA, the CDR3 is TGCAGCGTGGGGAGATCTGGGGCCAACGTCCTGACTTTC. Translating gives CSVGRSGANVLTF.

The chain uses TRBV5-1 and TRBJ2-6, with unresolved D. CDR1 and CDR2 (germline): SGHRS, YFSETQ. This CDR3 comprises 13 residues. The V end was cut by 6 bases, the J end by 4 bases, with 8 bases between. CDR3 coding DNA: TGCGCCAGCAACGAACTAGGGGCCAACGTCCTGACTTTC. Translated, it gives CASNELGANVLTF.

The chain links TRBV18 to TRBJ2-3; a weak D match, TRBD2 (6 bases). Germline V gene data show CDR1 as KGHSH and CDR2 as LQKENI. The CDR3 consists of 15 residues. The ends were cut back, 3 bases at V and 2 bases at J, with 12 bases in the middle. The CDR3 DNA reads as TGTGCCAGCTCACCCCTAAGCGGGTACACAGATACGCAGTATTTT. Amino acid sequence: CASSPLSGYTDTQYF.

This chain connects TRBV4-2 to TRBJ2-6; 7 nucleotides agree with TRBD2. There are 17 residues in the CDR3. Germline V gene sequence: CDR1 LGHNA, CDR2 YNFKEQ. The trim removed 3 bases at V and 1 base at J, leaving 6 bases unmatched. CDR3 coding DNA: TGTGCCAGCAGCCAGAGATGGGGGGGTTCTGGGGCCAACGTCCTGACTTTC. Translated: CASSQRWGGSGANVLTF.

The chain employs TRBV5-1 and TRBJ2-2; 7 nucleotides align to TRBD2. The CDR3 sequence is 16 residues long. Germline V CDR1 and CDR2: SGHRS, YFSETQ. V dropped 1 base and J dropped 1; count of bases not matched to a gene: 4. As DNA, the CDR3 is TGCGCCAGCAGCTTGTTCGCGGGGGTGAACACCGGGGAGCTGTTTTTT. It translates to CASSLFAGVNTGELFF.

The genes are TRBV20-1 and TRBJ2-3; D unresolved. V gave up 0 bases and J gave up 0 bases, with 7 bases separating them. The CDR3 is made up of 14 amino acids. Germline CDR1 and CDR2: DFQATT and SNEGSKA (reference sequence). Here the CDR3 DNA reads TGCAGTGCTAGAGATCCGGTTAGCACAGATACGCAGTATTTT. It codes for CSARDPVSTDTQYF.

Of note for this clonotype: In this CDR3 the conserved last residue, phenylalanine or tryptophan, is missing, so a read error is likely. This chain uses TRBV5-5 with TRBJ2-5; D is perhaps TRBD2 (6 bases). Germline V gene lookup returns CDR1 SGHKS and CDR2 YYEKEE (reference sequence). V was pared by 3 bases and J by 2 bases, with 11 bases between. The CDR3 loop spans 14 amino acids. In DNA, the CDR3 is TGTGCCAGCAGCTCACTTAGCGGTCAAGAGACCCAGTACTTA. It specifies CASSSLSGQETQYL.